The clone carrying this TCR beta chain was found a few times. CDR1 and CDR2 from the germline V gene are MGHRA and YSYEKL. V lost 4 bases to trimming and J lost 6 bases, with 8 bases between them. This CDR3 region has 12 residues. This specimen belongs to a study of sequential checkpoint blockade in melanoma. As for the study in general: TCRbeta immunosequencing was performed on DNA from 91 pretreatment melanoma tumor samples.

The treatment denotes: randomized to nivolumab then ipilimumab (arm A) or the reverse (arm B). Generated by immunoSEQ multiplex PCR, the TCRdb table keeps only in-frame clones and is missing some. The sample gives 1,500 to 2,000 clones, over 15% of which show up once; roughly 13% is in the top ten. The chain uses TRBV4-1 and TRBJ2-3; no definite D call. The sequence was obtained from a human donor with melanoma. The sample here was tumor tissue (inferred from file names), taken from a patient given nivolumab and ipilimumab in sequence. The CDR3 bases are TGCGCCAGCAGCCGCCCCACGGATACGCAGTATTTT. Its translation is CASSRPTDTQYF.